The 2 T cell receptor beta chains below were found in one sample sequenced in a study of response to subunit inactivated influenza vaccine. TCRdb re-analysed the RT-PCR reads in MiXCR, keeping a single row per CDR3 protein. The table records 700,000 to 900,000 distinct CDR3 sequences, 21% of them present only once. The specimen comprised PBMCs from blood, sampled approximately 5 days after vaccination. The receptors stem from a man between 45 and 60 years old who received an inactivated influenza vaccine.

This sequence joins TRBV7-2 and TRBJ2-1; D call uncertain. This CDR3 comprises 12 residues. Trimming removed 1 base at V and 11 bases at J, with 9 bases between. The germline gives CDR1 SGHTA, CDR2 FQGNSA. The CDR3 is CASSLEYSQQFF. The DNA of the CDR3 is TGTGCCAGCAGCTTAGAATATAGCCAGCAGTTCTTC.

CDR3 protein: CATQADQETQYF. The CDR3 DNA is TGTGCCACCCAAGCGGATCAAGAGACCCAGTACTTC. The chain uses TRBV10-3 and TRBJ2-5; the D gene is possibly TRBD2 (5 bases). The germline V gene has CDR1 ENHRY and CDR2 SYGVKD. Trimming removed 10 bases at V and 2 bases at J, with 11 bases between. The CDR3 has 12 residues.